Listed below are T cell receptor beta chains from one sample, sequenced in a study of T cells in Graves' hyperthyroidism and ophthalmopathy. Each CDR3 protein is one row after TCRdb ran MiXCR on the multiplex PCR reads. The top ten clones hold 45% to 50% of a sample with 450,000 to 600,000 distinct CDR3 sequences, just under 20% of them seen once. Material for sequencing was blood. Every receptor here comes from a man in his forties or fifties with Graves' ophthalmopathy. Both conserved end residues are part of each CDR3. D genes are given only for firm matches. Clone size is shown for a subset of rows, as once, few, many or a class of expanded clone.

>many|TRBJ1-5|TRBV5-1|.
CASSLDGYSNQPQHF
TGCGCCAGCAGCTTGGATGGTTATAGCAATCAGCCCCAGCATTTT
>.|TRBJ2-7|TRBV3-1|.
CASSRSREQYF
TGTGCCAGCAGCCGCTCCCGGGAGCAGTACTTC
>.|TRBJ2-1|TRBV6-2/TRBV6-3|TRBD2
CASSGRGAGGYNEQFF
TGTGCCAGCAGTGGGCGGGGAGCGGGAGGGTACAATGAGCAGTTCTTC
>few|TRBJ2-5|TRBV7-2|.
CASSIRDGGQETQYF
TGTGCCAGCAGCATACGGGACGGAGGACAAGAGACCCAGTACTTC
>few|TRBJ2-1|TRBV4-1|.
CASSQDPGRTYNEQFF
TGCGCCAGCAGCCAAGATCCAGGGCGAACCTACAATGAGCAGTTCTTC
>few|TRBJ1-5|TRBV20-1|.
CSARDPGGVNQPQHF
TGCAGTGCTAGAGATCCGGGGGGGGTCAATCAGCCCCAGCATTTT
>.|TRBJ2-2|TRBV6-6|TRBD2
CASSYSGLAGAGTGELFF
TGTGCCAGCAGTTACTCAGGGCTAGCGGGAGCCGGCACCGGGGAGCTGTTTTTT
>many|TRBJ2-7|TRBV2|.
CASSDDSLEQYF
TGTGCCAGCAGTGATGACAGCTTGGAGCAGTACTTC
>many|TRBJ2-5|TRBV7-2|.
CASSLRSGETQYF
TGTGCCAGCAGCTTACGGTCCGGCGAGACCCAGTACTTC
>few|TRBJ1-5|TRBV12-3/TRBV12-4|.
CASSLARVGPQHF
TGTGCCAGCAGTTTAGCCCGAGTTGGTCCCCAGCATTTT
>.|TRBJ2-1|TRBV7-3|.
CASSQRQDNEQFF
TGTGCCAGCAGCCAAAGACAGGACAATGAGCAGTTCTTC
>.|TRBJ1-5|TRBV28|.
CASRLRGYNQPQHF
TGTGCCAGCCGTTTACGGGGATACAATCAGCCCCAGCATTTT
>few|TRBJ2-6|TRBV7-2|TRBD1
CASSTTGAGANVLTF
TGTGCCAGCAGCACCACAGGGGCCGGGGCCAACGTCCTGACTTTC
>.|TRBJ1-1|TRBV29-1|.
CSTGDTEAFF
TGCAGCACCGGGGACACTGAAGCTTTCTTT
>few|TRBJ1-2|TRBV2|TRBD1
CASGDGQGTSGYTF
TGTGCCAGCGGTGACGGACAGGGGACGAGTGGCTACACCTTC
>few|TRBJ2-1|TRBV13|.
CASSPGRASSYNEQFF
TGTGCCAGCAGCCCGGGGCGGGCCAGCTCCTACAATGAGCAGTTCTTC
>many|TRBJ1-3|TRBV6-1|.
CASSESGPAGNTIYF
TGTGCCAGCAGTGAATCCGGACCGGCTGGAAACACCATATATTTT
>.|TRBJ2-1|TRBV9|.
CASSVEGQSGYYNEQFF
TGTGCCAGCAGCGTAGAGGGCCAGTCGGGGTACTACAATGAGCAGTTCTTC
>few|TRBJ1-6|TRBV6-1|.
CASSELDGSPLHF
TGTGCCAGCAGTGAACTGGATGGTTCACCCCTCCACTTT
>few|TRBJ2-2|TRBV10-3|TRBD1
CAISLGQASNTGELFF
TGTGCCATCAGTCTGGGACAGGCATCCAACACCGGGGAGCTGTTTTTT
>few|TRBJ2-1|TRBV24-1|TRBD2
CATSDPATSGVYNEQFF
TGTGCCACCAGTGATCCAGCGACTAGCGGGGTCTACAATGAGCAGTTCTTC
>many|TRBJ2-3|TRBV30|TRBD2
CAWSAGTSGGGTQYF
TGTGCCTGGAGCGCAGGGACTAGCGGAGGGGGTACGCAGTATTTT
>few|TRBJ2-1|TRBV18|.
CASSPRASAHNEQFF
TGTGCCAGCTCACCGAGGGCTAGCGCCCACAATGAGCAGTTCTTC
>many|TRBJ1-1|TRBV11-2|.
CASTSLQANTEAFF
TGTGCCAGCACCTCCCTCCAGGCGAACACTGAAGCTTTCTTT
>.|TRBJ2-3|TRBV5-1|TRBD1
CASPGQGSDTQYF
TGCGCCAGCCCGGGACAGGGGTCAGATACGCAGTATTTT
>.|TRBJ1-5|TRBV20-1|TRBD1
CSASSRQGLGEPQHF
TGCAGTGCTTCCTCTCGACAGGGACTGGGGGAGCCCCAGCATTTT
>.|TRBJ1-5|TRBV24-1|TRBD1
CATSDLLRGLYAYSNQPQHF
TGTGCCACCAGTGATTTGCTTAGGGGGCTCTATGCCTATAGCAATCAGCCCCAGCATTTT
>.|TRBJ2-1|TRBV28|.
CASSLFSTLGDEQFF
TGTGCCAGCAGTTTATTCTCCACTCTGGGCGATGAGCAGTTCTTC
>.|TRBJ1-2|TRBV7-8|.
CASSLGNHYGYTF
TGTGCCAGCAGCTTAGGGAACCACTATGGCTACACCTTC
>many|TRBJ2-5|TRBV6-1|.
CASSGGSQETQYF
TGTGCCAGCAGTGGAGGGTCCCAAGAGACCCAGTACTTC
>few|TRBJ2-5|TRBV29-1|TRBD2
CSVTSSGGARETQYF
TGCAGCGTCACCTCTAGCGGGGGGGCTCGTGAGACCCAGTACTTC
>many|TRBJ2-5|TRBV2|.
CASSPDHPVGSLRETQYF
TGTGCCAGCAGTCCGGATCATCCGGTCGGGAGTTTGAGGGAGACCCAGTACTTC
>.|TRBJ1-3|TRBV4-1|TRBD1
CASSLLTGDSGNTIYF
TGCGCCAGCAGCCTTTTGACAGGGGACTCTGGAAACACCATATATTTT
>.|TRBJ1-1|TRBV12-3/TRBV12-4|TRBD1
CASSWRQGRNTEAFF
TGTGCCAGCAGTTGGAGACAGGGTAGGAACACTGAAGCTTTCTTT
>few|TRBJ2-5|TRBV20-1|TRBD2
CSARDWTREETQYF
TGCAGTGCTAGAGATTGGACTAGGGAAGAGACCCAGTACTTC